The 5 T cell receptor beta chains given below trace back to one sample, sequenced in a study of blood T cell repertoires in COVID-19 (dated by TCRdb to the early 2020s). Receptors were amplified or captured by the immunoSEQ multiplex PCR assay. The table was pulled from immuneACCESS by TCRdb, which kept in-frame rearrangements only. Such tables lose some clones; where checked, under half of the loss comes from unresolved V genes, and the rest has no known cause. The table for this sample lists 180,000 or so clones; approximately 80% of them were counted only once. The ten largest account for 10% to 15% of the sample. The material sequenced was PBMCs or T cells enriched from blood (not recorded which). Receptors were obtained from a woman in her sixties who had recovered from COVID-19.

The chain combines TRBV5-6 with TRBJ1-2, with D possibly being TRBD1 (6 bases). The CDR3 loop spans 17 amino acids. Trimming removed 4 bases at V and 5 bases at J, with 24 bases between. Germline-derived CDR1 and CDR2 are SGHDT and YYEEEE. CDR3 region: CASSPSGAGAFRYGYTF. The CDR3, as DNA: TGTGCCAGCAGCCCCAGCGGGGCAGGGGCCTTTAGGTATGGCTACACCTTC.

The rearrangement joins TRBV28 to TRBJ1-5; TRBD1 agrees at 9 bases. Germline V gene data show CDR1 as MDHEN and CDR2 as SYDVKM. The V segment lost 3 bases and the J segment 3 bases; nucleotides outside the gene matches: 6. The CDR3 has 16 amino acids. The CDR3 bases are TGTGCCAGCAGTTTCAGGACAGGGGAGAACAATCAGCCCCAGCATTTT. As protein: CASSFRTGENNQPQHF.

CDR3 sequence (DNA): TGTGCCAGCAGTGGCACGAGGTACGAGCAGTACTTC. Translating gives CASSGTRYEQYF. The chain is built from TRBV28 and TRBJ2-7; no clear D gene. Germline V gene sequence: CDR1 MDHEN, CDR2 SYDVKM. The V end lost 5 bases, the J end lost 4 bases, and 9 bases lay between the germline ends. The CDR3 totals 12 residues.

As concerns this clone: Distinct nucleotide sequences in the sample also encode this CDR3. V gene TRBV9 combines with J gene TRBJ1-1; D is ambiguous. Germline V CDR1 and CDR2: SGDLS, YYNGEE. The V end was cut by 0 bases, the J end by 0 bases, with 3 bases between. The CDR3 sequence is 13 residues long. CDR3 DNA: TGTGCCAGCAGCGTAGCTCTGAACACTGAAGCTTTCTTT. This gives the protein CASSVALNTEAFF.

This clone was seen a handful of times. This sample also contains other DNA sequences that code for the same CDR3. This chain links TRBV5-1 with TRBJ2-1, with TRBD2 matching over 10 bases. CDR1 SGHRS and CDR2 YFSETQ come from the germline V gene. CDR3 size: 15 residues. Losses at the gene ends were 4 bases for V and 7 bases for J; bases not matched to a gene: 8. Here the CDR3 reads CASSPIAGGRNEQFF. In DNA form, the CDR3 reads TGCGCCAGCAGCCCTATAGCGGGAGGTAGGAATGAGCAGTTCTTC. The full variable domain, in which reference TRBV5-1 and TRBJ2-1 provide the parts outside the CDR3, is KAGVTQTPRYLIKTRGQQVTLSCSPISGHRSVSWYQQTPGQGLQFLFEYFSETQRNKGNFPGRFSGRQFSNSRSEMNVSTLELGDSALYLCASSPIAGGRNEQFFGPGTRLTVL.